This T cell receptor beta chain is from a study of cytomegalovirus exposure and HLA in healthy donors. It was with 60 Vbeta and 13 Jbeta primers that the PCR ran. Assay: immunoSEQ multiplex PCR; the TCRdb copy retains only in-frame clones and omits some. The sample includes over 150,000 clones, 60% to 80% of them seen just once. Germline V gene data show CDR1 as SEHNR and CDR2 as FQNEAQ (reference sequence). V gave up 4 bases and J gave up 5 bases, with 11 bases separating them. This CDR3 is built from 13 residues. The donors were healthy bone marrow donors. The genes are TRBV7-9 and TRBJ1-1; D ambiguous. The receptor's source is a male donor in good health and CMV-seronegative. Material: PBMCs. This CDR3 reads CASSYGPGTEAFF. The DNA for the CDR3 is TGTGCCAGCAGCTATGGACCGGGGACTGAAGCTTTCTTT.